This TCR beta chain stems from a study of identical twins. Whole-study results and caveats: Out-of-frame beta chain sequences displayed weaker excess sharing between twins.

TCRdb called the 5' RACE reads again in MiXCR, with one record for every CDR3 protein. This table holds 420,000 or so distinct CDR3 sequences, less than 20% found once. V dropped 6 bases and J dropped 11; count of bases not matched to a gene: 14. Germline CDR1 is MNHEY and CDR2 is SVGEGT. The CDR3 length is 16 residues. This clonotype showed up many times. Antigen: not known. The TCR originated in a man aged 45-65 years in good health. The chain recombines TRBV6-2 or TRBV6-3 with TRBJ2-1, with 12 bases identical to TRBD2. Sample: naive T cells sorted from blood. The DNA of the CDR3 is TGTGCCAGCAGCCAAGACCTAGCGGGAGGGATGGAAAAGCAGTTCTTC. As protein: CASSQDLAGGMEKQFF.